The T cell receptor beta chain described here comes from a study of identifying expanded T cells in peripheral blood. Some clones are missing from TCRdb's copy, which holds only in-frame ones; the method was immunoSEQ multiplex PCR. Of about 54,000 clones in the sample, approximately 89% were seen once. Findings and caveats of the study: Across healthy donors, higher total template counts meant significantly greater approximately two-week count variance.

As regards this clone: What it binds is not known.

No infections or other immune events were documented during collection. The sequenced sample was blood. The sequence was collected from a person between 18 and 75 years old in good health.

This CDR3 reads CASSEGHRGSNQPQHF. CDR3 in DNA: TGTGCCAGCAGTGAAGGGCACAGGGGGAGCAATCAGCCCCAGCATTTT. The chain carries TRBV2 and TRBJ1-5, with 8 bases identical to TRBD1. Trimming took 1 base from V and 1 from J; bases not matched to a gene: 3. This CDR3 comprises 16 residues. Germline values: CDR1 SNHLY, CDR2 FYNNEI. Full variable domain (remainder filled in from reference TRBV2 and TRBJ1-5): EPEVTQTPSHQVTQMGQEVILRCVPISNHLYFYWYRQILGQKVEFLVSFYNNEISEKSEIFDDQFSVERPDGSNFTLKIRSTKLEDSAMYFCASSEGHRGSNQPQHFGDGTRLSIL.